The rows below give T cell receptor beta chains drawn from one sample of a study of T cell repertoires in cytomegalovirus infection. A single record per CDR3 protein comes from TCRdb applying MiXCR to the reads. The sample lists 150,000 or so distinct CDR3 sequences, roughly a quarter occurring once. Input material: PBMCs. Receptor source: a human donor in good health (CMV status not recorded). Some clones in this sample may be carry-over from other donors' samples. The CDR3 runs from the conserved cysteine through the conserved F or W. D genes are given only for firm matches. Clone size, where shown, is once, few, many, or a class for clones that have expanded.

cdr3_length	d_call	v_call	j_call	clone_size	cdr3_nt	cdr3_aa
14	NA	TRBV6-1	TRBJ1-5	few	TGTGCCAGCAGTGTAGTGGACGTAGGTCAGCCCCAGCATTTT	CASSVVDVGQPQHF
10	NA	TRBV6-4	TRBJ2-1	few	TGTGCCAGCAGAAACCCTAGGCAGTTCTTC	CASRNPRQFF
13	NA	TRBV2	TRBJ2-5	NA	TGTGCCAGCTCCGGGGCCCTCGGAGGGACCCAGTACTTC	CASSGALGGTQYF
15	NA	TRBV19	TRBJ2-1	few	TGTGCCAGTAGTATAGGGACGGCTACCTACAATGAGCAGTTCTTC	CASSIGTATYNEQFF
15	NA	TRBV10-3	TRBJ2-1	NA	TGTGCCATCAGTGACCCCGGGACCCAGAGTGATGAGCAGTTCTTC	CAISDPGTQSDEQFF
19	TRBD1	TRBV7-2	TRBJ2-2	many	TGTGCCAGCAGCTTAGCGCGAACTATGGACAGGGTGAACACCGGGGAGCTGTTTTTT	CASSLARTMDRVNTGELFF
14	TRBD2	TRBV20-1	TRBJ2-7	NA	TGCAGTGCTACGGGACTAGCGGGCTTTTACGAGCAGTACTTC	CSATGLAGFYEQYF
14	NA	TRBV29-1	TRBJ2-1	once	TGCAGCGCTTCACCCATGAGCCCCTACAATGAGCAGTTCTTC	CSASPMSPYNEQFF
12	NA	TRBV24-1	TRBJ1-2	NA	TGTGCCACCAGTGATTATTTCTATGGCTACACCTTC	CATSDYFYGYTF
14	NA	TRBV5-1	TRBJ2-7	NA	TGCGCCAGCAGCTTGGGCGGAAACTCCTACGAGCAGTACTTC	CASSLGGNSYEQYF
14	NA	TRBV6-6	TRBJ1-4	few	TGTGCCACCATGTATAGGGATATTGAGGAAAAACTGTTTTTT	CATMYRDIEEKLFF
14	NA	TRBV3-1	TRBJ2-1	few	TGTGCCAGCAGCCAAGAGGCTAGAGGGAATGAGCAGTTCTTC	CASSQEARGNEQFF
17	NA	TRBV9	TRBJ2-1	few	TGTGCCAGCAGCGTCGGAGGTGGGGGTACGTCCTACAATGAGCAGTTCTTC	CASSVGGGGTSYNEQFF
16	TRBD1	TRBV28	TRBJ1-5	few	TGTGCCAGCAGGGTGGTGAAACAGGGGGCGGGACAGCCCCAGCATTTT	CASRVVKQGAGQPQHF
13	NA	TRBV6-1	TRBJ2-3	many	TGTGCCAGCAGTTCAGGGGTTGGTGGTACGCAGTATTTT	CASSSGVGGTQYF
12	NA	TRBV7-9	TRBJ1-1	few	TGTGCCAGCAGCTCGAGCCGTACTGAAGCTTTCTTT	CASSSSRTEAFF
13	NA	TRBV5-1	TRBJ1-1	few	TGCGCCAGCAGGAGTCACAGTGGAACTGAAGCTTTCTTT	CASRSHSGTEAFF
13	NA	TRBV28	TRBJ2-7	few	TGTGCCAGCAGTTTGACAAGCTCCTACGAGCAGTACTTC	CASSLTSSYEQYF
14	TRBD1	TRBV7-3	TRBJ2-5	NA	TGTACCAGCAGCACAGGGGGCGCTCGGGAGACCCAGTACTTC	CTSSTGGARETQYF
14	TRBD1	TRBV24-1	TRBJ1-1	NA	TGTGCCACCAGTGAGGGACAGGGGGCAACTGAAGCTTTCTTT	CATSEGQGATEAFF
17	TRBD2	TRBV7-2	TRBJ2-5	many	TGTGCCAGCAGCTTAGTGGGGCTAGCGGGAGCGGGAGAGACCCAGTACTTC	CASSLVGLAGAGETQYF
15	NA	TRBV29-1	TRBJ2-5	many	TGCAGCGTTGAAGATCAGGAACTTGGGCAAGAGACCCAGTACTTC	CSVEDQELGQETQYF
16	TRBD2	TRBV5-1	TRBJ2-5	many	TGCGCCAGCAGCTGGCGGGGGGGAGCGCGCCAAGAGACCCAGTACTTC	CASSWRGGARQETQYF
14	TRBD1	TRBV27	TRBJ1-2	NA	TGTGCCAGCAGTTTCGACAGGGCTTCATCTGGCTACACCTTC	CASSFDRASSGYTF
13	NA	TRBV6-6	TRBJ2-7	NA	TGTGCCAGCAGTTTCAACTCCTACTACGAGCAGTACTTC	CASSFNSYYEQYF
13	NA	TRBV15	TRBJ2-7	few	TGTGCCACCAGCAGGAGAGGGACGCCCGAGCAGTACTTC	CATSRRGTPEQYF
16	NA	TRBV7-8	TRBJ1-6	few	TGTGCCAGCAGCTCACGCCGGGAGTTCATTAACTCACCCCTCCACTTT	CASSSRREFINSPLHF
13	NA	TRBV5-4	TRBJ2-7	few	TGTGCCAGCAGCCCAGACTATGGGGGCGAGCAGTACTTC	CASSPDYGGEQYF
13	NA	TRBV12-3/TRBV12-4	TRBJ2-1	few	TGTGCCAGCAGTTCCGGGGGTTCCAATGAGCAGTTCTTC	CASSSGGSNEQFF
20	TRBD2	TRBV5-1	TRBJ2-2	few	TGCGCCAGCAGCTTTACCTCAAGACTAGCGGGGGGGCCGACGTCCGGGGAGCTGTTTTTT	CASSFTSRLAGGPTSGELFF
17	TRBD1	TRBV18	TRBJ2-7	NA	TGTGCCAGCTCACCACCCCTCGGGACAGGGGAAATCCACGAGCAGTACTTC	CASSPPLGTGEIHEQYF
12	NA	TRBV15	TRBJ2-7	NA	TGTGCCACCAGCAGCAGACGATCCGAGCAGTACTTC	CATSSRRSEQYF